This TCR beta chain came from a study of T cells in Graves' hyperthyroidism and ophthalmopathy. A remark on this clonotype: The antigen is unknown.

Subjects with ophthalmopathy showed a Clinical Activity Score no lower than 3, a NOSPECS grade no lower than 4, and a duration shorter than 3 months. Pregnant or lactating patients were excluded, as were those with uncontrolled infection or other autoimmune disease. Points from the study as a whole: Most thyroid clonotypes expanded above 0.001 appeared in blood too. Ophthalmopathy cases were set apart from stable hyperthyroidism by a 13 V-J model.

TCR beta CDR3 region amplification was performed from RNA transcripts. HTBI primers were employed in a first-round RT-PCR of the TCR CDR3. Via MiXCR, TCRdb re-called the multiplex PCR reads, giving one row per CDR3 protein. In the table there are about 300,000 distinct CDR3 sequences, approximately 18% of which are singletons. The V end was cut by 1 base, the J end by 7 bases, with 32 bases between. Germline CDR1 reads MNHEY; CDR2 reads SMNVEV (reference sequence). The CDR3 spans 21 residues. This chain links TRBV27 with TRBJ1-5; possibly TRBD1 for D (5 bases). This receptor was taken from a man between 45 and 60 years old with Graves' ophthalmopathy. Sequencing input: blood. CDR3 DNA sequence: TGTGCCAGCAGTTTATGGTATGGGGCTAGGCAGTGTCCCTCATCGAAGCAGCCCCAGCATTTT. This encodes CASSLWYGARQCPSSKQPQHF.